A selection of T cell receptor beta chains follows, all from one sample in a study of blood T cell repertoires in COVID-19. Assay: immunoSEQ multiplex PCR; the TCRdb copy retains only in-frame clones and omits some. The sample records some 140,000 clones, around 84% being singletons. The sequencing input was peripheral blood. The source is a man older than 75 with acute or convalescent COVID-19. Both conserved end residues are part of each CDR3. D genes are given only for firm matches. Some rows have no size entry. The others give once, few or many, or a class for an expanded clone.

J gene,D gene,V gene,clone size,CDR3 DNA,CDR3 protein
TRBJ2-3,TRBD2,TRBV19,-,TGTGCCAGTACCCCGGTAGCGGGGGTCACAGATACGCAGTATTTT,CASTPVAGVTDTQYF
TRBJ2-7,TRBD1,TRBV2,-,TGTGCCAGCAGGGGACAGGGATCGATCTCCGAGCAGTACTTC,CASRGQGSISEQYF
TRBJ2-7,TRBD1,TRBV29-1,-,TGCAGCGTTGAGGGGACAGGGGCCTACGAGCAGTACTTC,CSVEGTGAYEQYF
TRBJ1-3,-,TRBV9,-,TGTGCCAGCAGCGCCCAGGACAGCTCTGGAAACACCATATATTTT,CASSAQDSSGNTIYF
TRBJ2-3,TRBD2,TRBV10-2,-,TGCGCCAGCAAACTAGCGGGGGGGCCCGTGGCCGCAGATACGCAGTATTTT,CASKLAGGPVAADTQYF
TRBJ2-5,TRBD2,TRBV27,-,TGTGCCAGCAGTTCAACTAGCGGCTTTAAAGAGACCCAGTACTTC,CASSSTSGFKETQYF
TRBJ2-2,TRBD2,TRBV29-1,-,TGCAGCGTTAGCGGGGGGCTTTACACCGGGGAGCTGTTTTTT,CSVSGGLYTGELFF
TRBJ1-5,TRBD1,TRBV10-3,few,TGTGCCATCAGAGACAGGGGGTATACTATTAGCAATCAGCCCCAGCATTTT,CAIRDRGYTISNQPQHF
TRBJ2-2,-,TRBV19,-,TGTGCCAGTACCTACAGGGTAGGTGGCACCGGGGAGCTGTTTTTT,CASTYRVGGTGELFF
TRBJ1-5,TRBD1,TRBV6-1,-,TGTGCCAGCAGTGCTGGAGGGACAGGGGGCGTTCAGCCCCAGCATTTT,CASSAGGTGGVQPQHF
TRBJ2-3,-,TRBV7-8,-,TGTGCCAGCAGCTCGGGGGTGGCTAGCACAGATACGCAGTATTTT,CASSSGVASTDTQYF
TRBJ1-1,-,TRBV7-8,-,TGTGCCAGCAGCCATTCCGACCGGGTGAACACTGAAGCTTTCTTT,CASSHSDRVNTEAFF
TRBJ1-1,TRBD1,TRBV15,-,TGTGCCACCAGGGACAGGAAAGGGATGAACACTGAAGCTTTCTTT,CATRDRKGMNTEAFF
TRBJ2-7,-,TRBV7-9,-,TGTGCCAGCAGCCCACTAACACCGGACTACGAGCAGTACTTC,CASSPLTPDYEQYF
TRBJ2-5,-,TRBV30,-,TGTGCCTGGAGTCCCCCCCGGGAGACCCAGTACTTC,CAWSPPRETQYF
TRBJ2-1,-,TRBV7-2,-,TGTGCCAGCAGCTTAACTAGTGGGAGGAGCTCCTACAATGAGCAGTTCTTC,CASSLTSGRSSYNEQFF
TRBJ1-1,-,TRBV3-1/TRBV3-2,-,TGTGCCAGCAGCCCTTCGGGGGTAGTCACTGAAGCTTTCTTT,CASSPSGVVTEAFF
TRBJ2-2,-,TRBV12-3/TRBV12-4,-,TGTGCCAGCAGTTTCGGGGTCGGGGAGCTGTTTTTT,CASSFGVGELFF
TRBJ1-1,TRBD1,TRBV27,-,TGTGCCAGCAGTTTGAAGGGGACAGAGATGAACACTGAAGCTTTCTTT,CASSLKGTEMNTEAFF
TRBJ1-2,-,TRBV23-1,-,TGCGCCAGCAGTCACCCTCGGGTCCTGAACTATGGCTACACCTTC,CASSHPRVLNYGYTF